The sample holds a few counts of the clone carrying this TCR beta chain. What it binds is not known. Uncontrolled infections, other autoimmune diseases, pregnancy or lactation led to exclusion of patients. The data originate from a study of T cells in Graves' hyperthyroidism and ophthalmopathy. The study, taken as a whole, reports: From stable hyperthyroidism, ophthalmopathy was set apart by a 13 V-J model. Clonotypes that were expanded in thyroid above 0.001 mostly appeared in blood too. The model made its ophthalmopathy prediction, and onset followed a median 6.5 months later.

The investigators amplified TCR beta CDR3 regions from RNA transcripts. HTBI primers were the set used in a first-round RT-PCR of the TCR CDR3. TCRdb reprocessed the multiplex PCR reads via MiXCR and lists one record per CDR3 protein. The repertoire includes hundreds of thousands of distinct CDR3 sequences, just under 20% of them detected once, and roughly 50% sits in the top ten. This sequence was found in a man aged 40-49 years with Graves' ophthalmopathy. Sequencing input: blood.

CDR3 in DNA: TGTGCCACCAGCAGATCCTTTCGCGGGGGGGCCAATGAGCAGTTCTTC. Translating it yields CATSRSFRGGANEQFF. The rearrangement links TRBV15 to TRBJ2-1; 9 bases map to TRBD2. In germline, CDR1 is LNHNV, CDR2 YYDKDF (reference sequence). The CDR3 sequence is 16 residues long. The junction had 8 bases not matched to a gene; V was cut back by 2 bases and J by 6 bases.